This T cell receptor (beta chain) derives from a study of cytomegalovirus exposure and HLA in healthy donors. Use of 60 Vbeta and 13 Jbeta primers characterized the PCR. Profiling relied on immunoSEQ multiplex PCR, and the TCRdb table lists in-frame clones only, not all of them. This sample has some 190,000 clones; around 78% occur once, and the top ten carry around 14%. The CDR3 has 16 residues. CDR1 is MDHEN, CDR2 SYDVKM, per germline. V lost 3 bases to trimming and J lost 2 bases, with 14 bases between them. Turning to this clone: The antigen remains unidentified.

Broader study findings: Productive rates of about 87% or about 30% were seen for most TCR beta V segments in an earlier analysis. In a later analysis, at a false discovery rate of 0.05, some 15,000 TCR beta sequences were associated with HLA alleles. The study put 150 to 200 TCR beta chains on its list as cytomegalovirus-associated.

Sequencing was performed on PBMCs. The TCR sequence derives from a woman aged 25 to 39 in good health and CMV-seropositive. V is TRBV28 and J is TRBJ1-5, with D possibly matching TRBD1 (6 bases). The CDR3 nucleotides read TGTGCCAGCAGTTTTCGAGGGGGTGGAGGCAATCAGCCCCAGCATTTT. The encoded protein is CASSFRGGGGNQPQHF.